This is a list of T cell receptor beta chains from one sample in a study of long-term antiretroviral therapy in people with HIV. Libraries were prepared by immunoSEQ multiplex PCR; TCRdb keeps only in-frame clonotypes and omits some of them. The sample lists 19,000 or so clones, 80% occurring once. The specimen was unsorted PBMCs, collected 0.2 years after starting antiretroviral therapy. The source is a woman between 40 and 50 years old with HIV. Both conserved end residues are trimmed from each CDR3. Each record gives: V gene, J gene, clone size, CDR3 protein. Clone size appears in some rows only: once, few, many, or a class for an expanded clone.

V: TRBV7-8
J: TRBJ2-1
size: -
CDR3: ASSLVGSLNEQF

V: TRBV27
J: TRBJ2-1
size: -
CDR3: ASSVRTSGRSNEQF

V: TRBV15
J: TRBJ1-3
size: -
CDR3: ATSRGLSGNTIY

V: TRBV7-8
J: TRBJ2-7
size: -
CDR3: ASSLELAYTYEQY

V: TRBV7-9
J: TRBJ2-7
size: -
CDR3: ASSFWEEVYEQY

V: TRBV7-9
J: TRBJ1-2
size: few
CDR3: ASSRQGFGYT

V: TRBV6-5
J: TRBJ2-7
size: -
CDR3: ASSPTNDYEQY

V: TRBV4-2
J: TRBJ1-2
size: -
CDR3: ASSHGGEDYGYT

V: TRBV6-1
J: TRBJ1-5
size: -
CDR3: ASSTYQPQH

V: TRBV7-2
J: TRBJ1-1
size: -
CDR3: ASSLIGPAGWNTEAF

V: TRBV7-8
J: TRBJ1-1
size: -
CDR3: ASSLGWPEAF

V: TRBV4-3
J: TRBJ1-4
size: -
CDR3: ASSQERREKLF

V: TRBV4-3
J: TRBJ1-2
size: -
CDR3: ASSPGTAGYGYT

V: TRBV4-1
J: TRBJ2-7
size: -
CDR3: ASSQDRISYYEQY

V: TRBV9
J: TRBJ2-7
size: -
CDR3: ASSVGGFTYEQY

V: TRBV7-9
J: TRBJ2-1
size: -
CDR3: ASTSPFHEQF

V: TRBV29-1
J: TRBJ1-5
size: -
CDR3: SVEEDSNQPQH

V: TRBV25-1
J: TRBJ2-1
size: -
CDR3: ASSEYKGGGEQF

V: TRBV13
J: TRBJ1-3
size: -
CDR3: ASSLLEGFENTIY

V: TRBV5-4
J: TRBJ2-7
size: -
CDR3: ASSLYWRRNEQY

V: TRBV7-2
J: TRBJ2-7
size: -
CDR3: ASSRVSSVRAEQY

V: TRBV9
J: TRBJ1-1
size: -
CDR3: ASSDETGEVENTEAF

V: TRBV6-1
J: TRBJ1-2
size: -
CDR3: ASRGDSLYYGYT

V: TRBV30
J: TRBJ2-1
size: -
CDR3: AWSESLLSGRLSREQF

V: TRBV20-1
J: TRBJ1-4
size: -
CDR3: SARGGEKLF

V: TRBV4-3
J: TRBJ1-1
size: -
CDR3: ASSQEGAEAF

V: TRBV18
J: TRBJ2-4
size: -
CDR3: ASSPEIVQY

V: TRBV4-1
J: TRBJ1-1
size: -
CDR3: ASSQSTEENTEAF

V: TRBV14
J: TRBJ1-2
size: medium-sized
CDR3: ASSQESADYGYT

V: TRBV9
J: TRBJ2-2
size: -
CDR3: ASSVGVTGELF

V: TRBV19
J: TRBJ1-1
size: -
CDR3: ASSETRGSFSVTEAF

V: TRBV7-6
J: TRBJ2-7
size: few
CDR3: ASSFGERYEQY

V: TRBV18
J: TRBJ1-2
size: -
CDR3: ASSPSDRPYGYT

V: TRBV6-4
J: TRBJ1-5
size: -
CDR3: ASAQGAEQPQH

V: TRBV7-2
J: TRBJ2-3
size: -
CDR3: ASSRDSGTDTQY

V: TRBV6-5
J: TRBJ1-1
size: -
CDR3: ASSSTGGPTEAF

V: TRBV7-2
J: TRBJ2-1
size: -
CDR3: ASSLTGGRFDEQF

V: TRBV28
J: TRBJ2-2
size: once
CDR3: ASSLIRNTGELF

V: TRBV5-4
J: TRBJ1-1
size: -
CDR3: ASSPQGRTDTEAF

V: TRBV19
J: TRBJ2-3
size: -
CDR3: ASTPQGADTQY

V: TRBV4-1
J: TRBJ2-7
size: -
CDR3: ASSPYPGTGGYEQY

V: TRBV18
J: TRBJ1-1
size: -
CDR3: ASSPDMNTEAF

V: TRBV28
J: TRBJ1-4
size: -
CDR3: ASIAGGVSEKLF

V: TRBV6-5
J: TRBJ2-7
size: once
CDR3: ASSRTGQGSEQY

V: TRBV9
J: TRBJ2-1
size: -
CDR3: ASSAEGASYNEQF

V: TRBV27
J: TRBJ2-7
size: few
CDR3: ASGTHPSYEQY

V: TRBV30
J: TRBJ1-1
size: -
CDR3: AWSYNHEAF

V: TRBV5-1
J: TRBJ1-3
size: -
CDR3: ASSLDASSGNTIY

V: TRBV12-5
J: TRBJ2-7
size: -
CDR3: ASGHLLYEQY

V: TRBV6-1
J: TRBJ2-7
size: few
CDR3: ASSEHGVGYEQY

V: TRBV7-8
J: TRBJ2-3
size: -
CDR3: ASSLEWGSTDTQY

V: TRBV4-1
J: TRBJ2-7
size: -
CDR3: ASSQGGLAQDMY

V: TRBV30
J: TRBJ1-6
size: -
CDR3: AWSMYGGAYNSPLH

V: TRBV27
J: TRBJ2-7
size: -
CDR3: ASSWTGGFEQY

V: TRBV2
J: TRBJ2-3
size: -
CDR3: ASSGTGVGTDTQY